The 18 T cell receptor beta chains below all came from one sample that was sequenced in a study of identical twins. TCRdb re-derived calls from the 5' RACE reads in MiXCR, one entry per CDR3 protein. The data show fewer than 500,000 distinct CDR3 sequences, approximately 15% seen once. These data were also filed under a second study, of yellow fever vaccine responses in identical twins.

The sample comprised CD4+ T cells sorted from blood. Receptors originate from a woman under 30 in good health.

Only a few counts were recorded for this clonotype. The chain carries TRBV6-1 and TRBJ2-3; 8 bases fit TRBD1. Per the germline V gene, CDR1 is MNHNS and CDR2 is SASEGT. The CDR3 has 16 residues. Germline trimming cut 7 bases from V and 5 bases from J; bases unmatched to any gene: 14. The chain's CDR3 is CASNPLTGAVGDTQYF. CDR3 nucleotide sequence: TGTGCCAGCAACCCCTTGACAGGGGCCGTCGGAGATACGCAGTATTTT.

V and J are TRBV5-1 and TRBJ2-1; a weak D match, TRBD1 (6 bases). The CDR3 contains 14 residues. The germline V and J ends were trimmed by 0 bases and 9 bases, with 13 bases remaining between them. Germline lookup yields CDR1 SGHRS and CDR2 YFSETQ. CDR3 DNA sequence: TGCGCCAGCAGCTTGGTACAGGGAAACAGTGAGCAGTTCTTC. It encodes CASSLVQGNSEQFF.

The chain has TRBV5-1 and TRBJ2-2; a possible D gene is TRBD2 (5 bases). Germline-derived CDR1 and CDR2 are SGHRS and YFSETQ. V was trimmed by 7 bases and J by 0 bases, leaving 10 bases between them. The CDR3 totals 14 residues. The CDR3 protein is CASLATANTGELFF. In DNA form, the CDR3 reads TGCGCCAGCTTAGCGACCGCGAACACCGGGGAGCTGTTTTTT.

This clonotype came up a few times. The CDR3 here is CASSWGLDYEQYF. The CDR3 DNA reads TGTGCCAGCAGCTGGGGTCTAGACTACGAGCAGTACTTC. The V gene is TRBV7-9, the J gene TRBJ2-7; D is uncertain. The CDR3 is made up of 13 amino acids. V lost 4 bases to trimming and J lost 3 bases, with 10 bases between them. Germline CDR1 is SEHNR and CDR2 is FQNEAQ (reference sequence). Complete variable domain (other parts from reference TRBV7-9 and TRBJ2-7): DTGVSQNPRHKITKRGQNVTFRCDPISEHNRLYWYRQTLGQGPEFLTYFQNEAQLEKSRLLSDRFSAERPKGSFSTLEIQRTEQGDSAMYLCASSWGLDYEQYFGPGTRLTVT.

In its sample, this clonotype was seen a few times. The V gene is TRBV6-1, the J gene TRBJ2-7; D is ambiguous. Deletions cut 2 bases from V and 0 bases from J, with 8 bases between. Per germline, CDR1 MNHNS and CDR2 SASEGT. The CDR3 runs to 14 residues. CDR3 protein: CASSELGISYEQYF. The CDR3 region has the DNA TGTGCCAGCAGTGAACTTGGCATCTCCTACGAGCAGTACTTC.

The chain carries TRBV28 and TRBJ2-7, with D possibly TRBD2 on 7 matching bases. Germline CDR1 and CDR2: MDHEN and SYDVKM. The V and J ends lost 10 bases and 7 bases respectively, with 20 bases between them. The CDR3 runs to 13 residues. DNA of the CDR3: TGTGCCATCGCAAAGGGGGGGCCGGGGGAGCAGTACTTC. It encodes CAIAKGGPGEQYF.

This clonotype came up a few times. The chain carries TRBV29-1 and TRBJ2-5; 7 bases are shared with TRBD1. The CDR3 spans 13 residues. CDR1 is SQVTM and CDR2 is ANQGSEA in the germline V gene. V lost 4 bases, J lost 5 bases, and 7 bases stayed unmatched. The CDR3 is CSVGDSPGETQYF. The DNA for the CDR3 is TGCAGCGTTGGGGACAGCCCGGGCGAGACCCAGTACTTC. Full variable domain (outside the CDR3, taken from reference TRBV29-1 and TRBJ2-5): SAVISQKPSRDICQRGTSLTIQCQVDSQVTMMFWYRQQPGQSLTLIATANQGSEATYESGFVIDKFPISRPNLTFSTLTVSNMSPEDSSIYLCSVGDSPGETQYFGPGTRLLVL.

V usage is TRBV5-5 and J usage is TRBJ2-3, with D possibly TRBD2 on 6 matching bases. The V gene lost 5 bases and the J gene lost 2 bases, with 18 bases spanning the gap. There are 16 residues in the CDR3. CDR1 and CDR2 (germline): SGHKS, YYEKEE (reference sequence). CDR3 loop: CASSLIPGLSTDTQYF. CDR3 DNA: TGTGCCAGCAGTTTGATTCCGGGACTCTCCACAGATACGCAGTATTTT.

The rearrangement uses TRBV29-1 and TRBJ1-2; TRBD1 aligns across 10 bases. V lost 3 bases to trimming and J lost 7 bases; unmatched junction nucleotides: 5. Germline V gives CDR1 SQVTM, CDR2 ANQGSEA. The CDR3 is made up of 13 amino acids. The CDR3 protein is CSVEPGQGGGYTF. The DNA for the CDR3 is TGCAGCGTTGAGCCCGGACAGGGGGGTGGCTACACCTTC.

This clonotype was detected ten times or more. The gene calls are TRBV18 and TRBJ1-2; 9 nucleotides match TRBD1. The junction had 5 bases not matched to a gene; V was cut back by 3 bases and J by 3 bases. The germline CDR1 and CDR2 sequences are KGHSH and LQKENI. The CDR3 is made up of 15 amino acids. The CDR3 bases are TGTGCCAGCTCACCCGGACAGGGGAGCGACTATGGCTACACCTTC. Its translation is CASSPGQGSDYGYTF.

This chain links TRBV6-2 or TRBV6-3 with TRBJ2-5; D not certain. The V end was cut by 4 bases, the J end by 2 bases, with 8 bases between. This CDR3 spans 13 amino acids. Germline V gene data show CDR1 as MNHEY and CDR2 as SVGEGT. The CDR3 coding sequence is TGTGCCAGCAGTTGGCCCGGACAAGAGACCCAGTACTTC. Translated, it gives CASSWPGQETQYF.

This clonotype occurred a few times. The chain joins TRBV10-1 to TRBJ2-6; D is unresolved. Trimming removed 8 bases from V and 0 bases from J, with 11 bases in between. Germline V gene data show CDR1 as WNHNN and CDR2 as SYGVQD (reference sequence). This CDR3 has 15 residues. The DNA for the CDR3 is TGCGCCAGCGGACCCTCTGGCTCTGGGGCCAACGTCCTGACTTTC. This encodes CASGPSGSGANVLTF.

Ten or more counts support this clonotype. The J gene is TRBJ1-4, the V gene TRBV5-1, with 7 nucleotides matching TRBD1. The CDR3 has 16 amino acids. V shed 4 bases and J 8 bases; nucleotides not matched to a gene: 14. Germline CDR1 and CDR2: SGHRS and YFSETQ. DNA for the CDR3: TGCGCCAGCAGCCCCGGACAGGACCTAATCGGGGAAAAACTGTTTTTT. Protein sequence: CASSPGQDLIGEKLFF.

CDR3 bases: TGCGCCAGCAGCCAAACTGGGACAAATGGACTGTTTTTT. This codes for CASSQTGTNGLFF. The V and J genes are TRBV4-3 and TRBJ1-4; D possibly corresponds to TRBD1 (6 bases). V lost 2 bases and J lost 13, with 14 bases in between. Germline CDR1 reads LGHNA; CDR2 reads YSLEER. The CDR3 runs to 13 residues.

This clonotype was seen only a few times. The chain carries TRBV25-1 and TRBJ2-7; 9 bases are a match to TRBD1. Germline V gene sequence: CDR1 MGHDK, CDR2 SYGVNS. The CDR3 runs 15 residues. Germline trimming cut 3 bases from V and 5 bases from J; bases unmatched to any gene: 8. The CDR3 DNA is TGTGCCAGCAGTGATATGGGGACAGGGACAAACGAGCAGTACTTC. Its translation is CASSDMGTGTNEQYF.

This clonotype occurred a few times. J is TRBJ2-2 and V is TRBV7-9; the D gene is possibly TRBD2 (5 bases). This CDR3 comprises 16 residues. Germline V gene sequence: CDR1 SEHNR, CDR2 FQNEAQ (reference sequence). V was pared by 5 bases and J by 1 base, with 14 bases between. The DNA for the CDR3 is TGTGCCAGCAGCGGTGGGAGCAGAATGAACACCGGGGAGCTGTTTTTT. Its protein product is CASSGGSRMNTGELFF.

This clonotype was seen only a few times. The chain recombines TRBV29-1 with TRBJ1-1, with TRBD1 as a possible D gene (5 bases). The V end lost 4 bases, the J end lost 5 bases, and 17 bases lay between the germline ends. The germline V gene has CDR1 SQVTM and CDR2 ANQGSEA. This CDR3 comprises 14 residues. CDR3 nucleotide sequence: TGCAGCGTTGCGCCTCCTGGACAAGGAACTGAAGCTTTCTTT. This codes for CSVAPPGQGTEAFF.

This clonotype came up many times. V gene TRBV12-3 or TRBV12-4 combines with J gene TRBJ1-1; the D is unclear. V lost 6 bases and J 1 base, leaving 9 bases between the germline ends. The CDR3 consists of 13 residues. The CDR3 spells CASRPTANTEAFF. CDR3 sequence (DNA): TGTGCCAGCAGACCAACAGCGAACACTGAAGCTTTCTTT.